Listed below are T cell receptor beta chains from one sample, sequenced in a study of vaccination and CD4 T cells after COVID-19. The antigens these receptors bind are not known. MiXCR was run by TCRdb on the PCR reads, yielding one entry per CDR3 protein. The table includes about 9,000 distinct CDR3 sequences, approximately 35% detected once. The sample consisted of CD4+ T cells from blood, cultured in vitro. The source is a human donor in good health. Both conserved end residues are part of each CDR3. The D gene is left open where the match is weak. Size values are once, few and many counts, or a class for expanded clones, and some rows have none.

>TRBJ2-2|.|14|TRBV20-1|.
CSASGGSGTGELFF
TGCAGTGCTAGCGGGGGTAGCGGAACCGGGGAGCTGTTTTTT
>TRBJ2-7|.|14|TRBV11-2|.
CASSSLVGAYEQYF
TGTGCCAGCAGCTCGCTAGTAGGAGCCTACGAGCAGTACTTC
>TRBJ2-5|.|14|TRBV27|.
CASSLQGQGGTQYF
TGTGCCAGCAGTTTACAGGGGCAGGGAGGGACCCAGTACTTC
>TRBJ2-7|.|14|TRBV7-9|.
CASSVGHLPYEQYF
TGTGCCAGCAGCGTCGGGCACCTCCCCTACGAGCAGTACTTC
>TRBJ1-3|TRBD1|15|TRBV10-3|once
CAASPAGGKGNTIYF
TGTGCCGCCTCCCCGGCAGGGGGTAAAGGAAACACCATATATTTT
>TRBJ2-3|.|13|TRBV6-5|.
CASSYFGMGTQYF
TGTGCCAGCAGTTACTTCGGTATGGGTACGCAGTATTTT
>TRBJ2-1|.|13|TRBV28|few
CASSVTSPGEQFF
TGTGCCAGCAGCGTGACTAGTCCCGGTGAGCAGTTCTTC
>TRBJ2-5|TRBD2|14|TRBV14|few
CASSLGLAVQTQYF
TGTGCCAGCAGCCTCGGACTAGCTGTGCAGACCCAGTACTTC
>TRBJ2-1|TRBD2|15|TRBV24-1|.
CATSDPSGSRYEQFF
TGTGCCACCAGTGATCCTAGCGGGAGTCGGTATGAGCAGTTCTTC
>TRBJ2-7|.|13|TRBV7-9|.
CASRSRSSYEQYF
TGTGCCAGCAGAAGCAGGAGCTCCTACGAGCAGTACTTC
>TRBJ2-3|TRBD1|15|TRBV7-3|.
CASSRGTGGSDTQYF
TGTGCCAGCAGCCGCGGGACAGGGGGTTCAGATACGCAGTATTTT
>TRBJ1-3|.|14|TRBV28|.
CASSLLSSGNTIYF
TGTGCCAGCAGTTTATTAAGCTCTGGAAACACCATATATTTT
>TRBJ1-6|.|15|TRBV6-5|few
CASSYRSSYNSPLHF
TGTGCCAGCAGTTACAGGAGCTCCTATAATTCACCCCTCCACTTT
>TRBJ1-1|.|15|TRBV12-3/TRBV12-4|.
CASSMMGRTNTEAFF
TGTGCCAGCAGCATGATGGGACGGACGAACACTGAAGCTTTCTTT
>TRBJ1-2|.|16|TRBV6-2/TRBV6-3|once
CASSYPRAAGFYGYTF
TGTGCCAGCAGTTACCCCCGAGCAGCGGGGTTCTATGGCTACACCTTC
>TRBJ2-5|TRBD1|16|TRBV5-6|.
CASSPLDRGLQETQYF
TGTGCCAGCAGCCCCTTGGACAGGGGCCTTCAAGAGACCCAGTACTTC
>TRBJ1-2|.|14|TRBV5-1|.
CASSLAGGDYGYTF
TGCGCCAGCAGCTTGGCTGGGGGCGACTATGGCTACACCTTC
>TRBJ1-4|.|13|TRBV28|.
CASGLEGTEKLFF
TGTGCCAGCGGACTGGAGGGCACCGAAAAACTGTTTTTT
>TRBJ2-3|.|13|TRBV20-1|.
CSASGTSTDTQYF
TGCAGTGCTAGCGGCACTAGCACAGATACGCAGTATTTT
>TRBJ1-6|TRBD1|15|TRBV27|medium-sized
CASSLSTGGHSPLHF
TGTGCCAGCAGTTTATCGACAGGGGGTCATTCACCCCTCCACTTT
>TRBJ2-5|.|17|TRBV10-1|.
CASREWDGPNYQETQYF
TGCGCCAGCAGAGAATGGGACGGACCGAACTACCAAGAGACCCAGTACTTC
>TRBJ1-2|.|13|TRBV6-2/TRBV6-3|few
CASSYEAARGYTF
TGTGCCAGCAGTTATGAGGCCGCTAGGGGCTACACCTTC
>TRBJ1-5|.|13|TRBV30|few
CAWSVLAGQPQHF
TGTGCCTGGAGTGTACTTGCCGGGCAGCCCCAGCATTTT
>TRBJ1-5|.|12|TRBV6-2/TRBV6-3|few
CASSQPQEPQHF
TGTGCCAGCAGCCAACCACAGGAGCCCCAGCATTTT
>TRBJ2-5|.|14|TRBV5-4|.
CASSFVTVQETQYF
TGTGCCAGCAGCTTTGTTACAGTTCAAGAGACCCAGTACTTC
>TRBJ2-5|TRBD2|18|TRBV7-8|.
CASSSYRLAGVKQETQYF
TGTGCCAGCAGCTCCTACAGACTAGCGGGAGTTAAACAAGAGACCCAGTACTTC
>TRBJ1-5|.|14|TRBV6-2/TRBV6-3|.
CASSYDSLNQPQHF
TGTGCCAGCAGTTACGACAGTCTCAATCAGCCCCAGCATTTT
>TRBJ1-2|TRBD1|15|TRBV20-1|medium-sized
CSASVVGTRGHGYTF
TGCAGTGCTAGCGTTGTCGGGACGAGGGGGCATGGCTACACCTTC
>TRBJ2-1|.|13|TRBV19|.
CASKASDRHEQFF
TGTGCCAGTAAAGCTAGCGATCGTCATGAGCAGTTCTTC
>TRBJ2-1|TRBD2|14|TRBV7-9|few
CASSFRGLVNEQFF
TGTGCCAGCAGCTTTCGTGGACTAGTCAATGAGCAGTTCTTC
>TRBJ1-6|.|16|TRBV7-2|few
CASSFVGTGGFSPLHF
TGTGCCAGCAGCTTTGTCGGGACCGGGGGGTTTTCACCCCTCCACTTT
>TRBJ1-2|.|13|TRBV6-2/TRBV6-3|few
CASLRGPVYGYTF
TGTGCCAGCCTGCGGGGGCCGGTCTATGGCTACACCTTC
>TRBJ2-7|.|17|TRBV10-3|.
CAIGGASLGAFSYEQYF
TGTGCCATCGGGGGGGCCTCGTTAGGGGCCTTCTCCTACGAGCAGTACTTC
>TRBJ2-7|TRBD2|15|TRBV27|few
CASSLGAGTTHEQYF
TGTGCCAGCAGTTTAGGGGCAGGGACTACCCACGAGCAGTACTTC
>TRBJ1-1|.|15|TRBV20-1|.
CSASFDQGLPTEAFF
TGCAGTGCTAGCTTCGATCAGGGGCTCCCTACTGAAGCTTTCTTT
>TRBJ1-5|TRBD1|14|TRBV6-2/TRBV6-3|medium-sized
CASRPTGNNQPQHF
TGTGCCAGCAGACCGACAGGGAACAATCAGCCCCAGCATTTT
>TRBJ2-1|.|16|TRBV7-2|few
CASSRGRVSSYNEQFF
TGTGCCAGCAGCCGGGGGCGGGTTAGCTCCTACAATGAGCAGTTCTTC
>TRBJ1-2|TRBD1|8|TRBV20-1|medium-sized
CSARADRF
TGCAGTGCTAGAGCGGACAGGTTC
>TRBJ1-5|TRBD1|13|TRBV6-2/TRBV6-3|.
CASSKDREQPQHF
TGTGCCAGCAGTAAGGACAGGGAGCAGCCCCAGCATTTT
>TRBJ1-1|TRBD1|15|TRBV28|few
CASSQTGWLNTEAFF
TGTGCCAGCAGTCAGACAGGGTGGTTGAACACTGAAGCTTTCTTT
>TRBJ2-3|TRBD2|14|TRBV20-1|.
CSAQTSGTADTQYF
TGCAGTGCCCAAACTAGCGGGACTGCAGATACGCAGTATTTT
>TRBJ1-3|.|11|TRBV29-1|.
CSGVRGNTIYF
TGCAGCGGGGTGAGGGGAAACACCATATATTTT
>TRBJ1-2|.|15|TRBV4-2|.
CASSQDITAYYGYTF
TGTGCCAGCAGCCAAGATATTACCGCTTACTATGGCTACACCTTC
>TRBJ2-2|TRBD1|16|TRBV19|.
CVSSRPGTGVTGELFF
TGTGTCAGTAGTCGCCCCGGGACAGGGGTCACCGGGGAGCTGTTTTTT
>TRBJ2-7|TRBD1|14|TRBV7-2|few
CASSSRQGAIEQYF
TGTGCCAGCAGCAGCCGACAGGGGGCTATCGAGCAGTACTTC
>TRBJ2-2|TRBD1|17|TRBV10-3|few
CAISGTGGTRGTGELFF
TGTGCCATCAGCGGGACAGGGGGCACCCGGGGCACCGGGGAGCTGTTTTTT
>TRBJ1-5|TRBD1|15|TRBV6-1|.
CASSEWTGDNQPQHF
TGTGCCAGCAGTGAATGGACAGGGGACAATCAGCCCCAGCATTTT
>TRBJ1-2|.|13|TRBV20-1|.
CSAARGTNYGYTF
TGCAGTGCCGCGCGGGGTACCAACTATGGCTACACCTTC
>TRBJ1-2|.|14|TRBV29-1|few
CSVDPPDGNYGYTF
TGCAGCGTTGACCCTCCGGACGGAAACTATGGCTACACCTTC
>TRBJ1-2|TRBD1|13|TRBV7-3|medium-sized
CASSLTQGNGYTF
TGTGCCAGCAGCTTAACACAGGGGAATGGCTACACCTTC
>TRBJ1-2|TRBD1|16|TRBV7-2|.
CASSRRSGTETAGYTF
TGTGCCAGCAGCCGCAGGTCCGGGACAGAGACCGCTGGCTACACCTTC
>TRBJ2-7|TRBD2|18|TRBV6-2/TRBV6-3|once
CASNQPGLAGARAYEQYF
TGTGCCAGCAACCAACCTGGGCTAGCGGGAGCTCGCGCCTACGAGCAGTACTTC
>TRBJ2-1|.|14|TRBV7-2|few
CASSSLATYNEQFF
TGTGCCAGCAGCTCCCTAGCCACCTACAATGAGCAGTTCTTC
>TRBJ2-3|.|19|TRBV7-2|.
CASSLALWGDPHDTDTQYF
TGTGCCAGCAGCTTAGCGCTGTGGGGAGATCCTCACGACACAGATACGCAGTATTTT